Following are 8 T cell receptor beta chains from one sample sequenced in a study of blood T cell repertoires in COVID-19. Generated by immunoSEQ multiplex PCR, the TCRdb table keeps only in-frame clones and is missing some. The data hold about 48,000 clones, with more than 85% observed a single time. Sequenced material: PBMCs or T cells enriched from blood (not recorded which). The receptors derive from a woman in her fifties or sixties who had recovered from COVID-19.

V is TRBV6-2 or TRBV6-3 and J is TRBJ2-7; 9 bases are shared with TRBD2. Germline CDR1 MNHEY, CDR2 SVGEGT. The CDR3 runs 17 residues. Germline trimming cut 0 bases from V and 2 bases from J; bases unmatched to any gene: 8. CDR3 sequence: CASSYSTRSSGAYEQYF. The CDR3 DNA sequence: TGTGCCAGCAGTTACTCGACGAGGTCTAGCGGGGCCTACGAGCAGTACTTC.

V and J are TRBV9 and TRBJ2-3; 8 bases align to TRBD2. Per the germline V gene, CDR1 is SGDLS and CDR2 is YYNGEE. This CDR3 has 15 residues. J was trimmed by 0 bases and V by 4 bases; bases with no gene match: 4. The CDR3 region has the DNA TGTGCCAGCAGCCCGCGGGGGGATAGCACAGATACGCAGTATTTT. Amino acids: CASSPRGDSTDTQYF.

The CDR3 protein is CASSRQGKGEAFF. CDR3 coding DNA: TGTGCCAGCTCCCGACAGGGGAAGGGTGAAGCTTTCTTT. This chain uses TRBV18 with TRBJ1-1; 8 nucleotides line up with TRBD1. The CDR3 is 13 residues long. Germline-derived CDR1 and CDR2 are KGHSH and LQKENI. V was pared by 6 bases and J by 7 bases, with 7 bases of the junction left unmatched.

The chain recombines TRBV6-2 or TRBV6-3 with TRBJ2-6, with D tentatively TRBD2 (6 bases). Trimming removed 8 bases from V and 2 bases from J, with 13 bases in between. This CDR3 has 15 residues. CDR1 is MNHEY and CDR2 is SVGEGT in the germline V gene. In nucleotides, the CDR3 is TGTGCCAGCTGTTGGGGCGGGGCTGGGGCCAACGTCCTGACTTTC. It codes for CASCWGGAGANVLTF.

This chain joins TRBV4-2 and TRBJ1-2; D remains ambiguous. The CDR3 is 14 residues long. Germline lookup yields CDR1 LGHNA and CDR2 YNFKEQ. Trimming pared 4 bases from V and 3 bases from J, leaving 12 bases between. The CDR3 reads CASSPVGEDYGYTF. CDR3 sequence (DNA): TGTGCCAGCAGCCCAGTCGGGGAGGACTATGGCTACACCTTC.

The CDR3 region has the DNA TGTGCCAGCAGTTCTATACAGGGGCAGAGTTCACCCCTCCACTTT. Translation gives CASSSIQGQSSPLHF. The rearrangement links TRBV7-6 to TRBJ1-6; TRBD1 matches at 7 bases. CDR3 length equals 15 residues. With V trimmed by 6 bases and J by 9 bases, 11 bases remained unmatched. Germline assignment: CDR1 SGHVS and CDR2 FNYEAQ.

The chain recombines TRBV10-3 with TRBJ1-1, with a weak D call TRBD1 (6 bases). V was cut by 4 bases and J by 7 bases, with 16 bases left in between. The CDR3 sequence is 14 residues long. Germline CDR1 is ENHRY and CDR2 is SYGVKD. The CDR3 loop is CAISVQGEQREAFF. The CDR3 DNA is TGTGCCATCAGTGTACAGGGTGAACAACGTGAAGCTTTCTTT.

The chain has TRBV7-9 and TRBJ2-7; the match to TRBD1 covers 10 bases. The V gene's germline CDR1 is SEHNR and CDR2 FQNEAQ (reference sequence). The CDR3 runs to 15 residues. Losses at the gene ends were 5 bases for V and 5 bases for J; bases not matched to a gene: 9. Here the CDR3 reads CASSATGTGVHEQYF. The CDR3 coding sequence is TGTGCCAGCAGCGCAACCGGGACAGGGGTGCACGAGCAGTACTTC. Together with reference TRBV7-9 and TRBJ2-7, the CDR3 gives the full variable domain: DTGVSQNPRHKITKRGQNVTFRCDPISEHNRLYWYRQTLGQGPEFLTYFQNEAQLEKSRLLSDRFSAERPKGSFSTLEIQRTEQGDSAMYLCASSATGTGVHEQYFGPGTRLTVT.